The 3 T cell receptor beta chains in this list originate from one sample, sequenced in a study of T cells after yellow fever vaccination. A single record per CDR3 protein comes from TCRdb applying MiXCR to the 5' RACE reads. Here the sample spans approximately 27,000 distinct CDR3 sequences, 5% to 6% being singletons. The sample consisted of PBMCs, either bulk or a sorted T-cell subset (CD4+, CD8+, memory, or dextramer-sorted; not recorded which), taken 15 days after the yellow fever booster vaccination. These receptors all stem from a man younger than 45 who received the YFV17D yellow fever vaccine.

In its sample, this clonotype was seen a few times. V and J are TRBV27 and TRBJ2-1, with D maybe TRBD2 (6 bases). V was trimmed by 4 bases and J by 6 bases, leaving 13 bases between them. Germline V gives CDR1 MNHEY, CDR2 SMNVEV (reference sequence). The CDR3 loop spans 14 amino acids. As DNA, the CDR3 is TGTGCCAGCAGTTCGGGACTCCAAGTCAATGAGCAGTTCTTC. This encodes CASSSGLQVNEQFF.

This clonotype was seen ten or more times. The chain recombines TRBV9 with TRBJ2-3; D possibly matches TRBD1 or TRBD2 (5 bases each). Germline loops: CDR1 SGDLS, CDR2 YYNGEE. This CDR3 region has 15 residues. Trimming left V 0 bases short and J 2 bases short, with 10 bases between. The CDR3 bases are TGTGCCAGCAGCGTAGGGGGGACCCTCACAGATACGCAGTATTTT. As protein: CASSVGGTLTDTQYF.

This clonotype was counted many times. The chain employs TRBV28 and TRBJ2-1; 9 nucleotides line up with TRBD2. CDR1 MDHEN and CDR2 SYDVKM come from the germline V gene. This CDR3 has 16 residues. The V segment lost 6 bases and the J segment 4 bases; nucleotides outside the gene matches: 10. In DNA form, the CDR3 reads TGTGCCAGCAGCCCCCGGCTCGCGGGAGGGTACAATGAGCAGTTCTTC. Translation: CASSPRLAGGYNEQFF. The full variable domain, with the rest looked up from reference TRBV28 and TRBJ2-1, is DVKVTQSSRYLVKRTGEKVFLECVQDMDHENMFWYRQDPGLGLRLIYFSYDVKMKEKGDIPEGYSVSREKKERFSLILESASTNQTSMYLCASSPRLAGGYNEQFFGPGTRLTVL.